These 24 T cell receptor beta chains originate from one sample sequenced in a study of shared clonotypes between healthy human individuals. Naive-designated CD8 cells lacked CD45RO, were positively enriched for CCR7, and omitted terminally differentiated effector memory CD45RA+ cells. The assay was immunoSEQ multiplex PCR, and TCRdb's table has in-frame clones only and misses some. The sample shows about 2.1 million clones, roughly 91% of them seen only once. Sequencing was carried out using naive CD8+ T cells from PBMCs. The receptor set was obtained from a man in his late teens or twenties in good health. Some clones in this sample may be carry-over from other donors' samples.

The rearrangement uses TRBV9 and TRBJ2-1; 9 bases agree with TRBD2. The CDR3 totals 14 residues. CDR1 and CDR2 from the germline V gene are SGDLS and YYNGEE. Losses at the gene ends were 3 bases for V and 7 bases for J; bases not matched to a gene: 5. The chain's CDR3 is CASSASGAGNEQFF. The DNA of the CDR3 is TGTGCCAGCAGCGCTAGCGGGGCGGGGAATGAGCAGTTCTTC.

The chain carries TRBV9 and TRBJ1-3; no clear D gene. V dropped 8 bases and J dropped 4 bases, with 7 bases sitting between them. CDR3 length: 11 amino acids. Germline CDR1 is SGDLS and CDR2 is YYNGEE. CDR3 amino acids: CASGGGNTIYF. CDR3 DNA sequence: TGTGCCAGTGGAGGGGGAAACACCATATATTTT. Using reference TRBV9 and TRBJ1-3 for the parts outside the CDR3, the full variable domain is DSGVTQTPKHLITATGQRVTLRCSPRSGDLSVYWYQQSLDQGLQFLIQYYNGEERAKGNILERFSAQQFPDLHSELNLSSLELGDSALYFCASGGGNTIYFGEGSWLTVV.

The rearrangement joins TRBV28 to TRBJ2-2, with 10 bases lining up with TRBD1. The junction had 9 bases not matched to a gene; V was cut back by 8 bases and J by 6 bases. The CDR3 consists of 15 residues. Germline values: CDR1 MDHEN, CDR2 SYDVKM. Here the CDR3 DNA reads TGTGCCAGCGGCCTGACAGGGGGCGAGGCCGGGGAGCTGTTTTTT. This sequence encodes CASGLTGGEAGELFF.

The CDR3 region is CATYEQFF. The CDR3 DNA reads as TGTGCGACATATGAGCAGTTCTTC. V gene TRBV11-3 combines with J gene TRBJ2-1, with D hard to call. The V gene's germline CDR1 is SGHNT and CDR2 YENEEA. This CDR3 has 8 residues.

This chain connects TRBV7-9 to TRBJ2-1; D not certain. The germline V gene has CDR1 SEHNR and CDR2 FQNEAQ (reference sequence). With 6 bases removed from V and 9 bases from J, the gap between germline ends came to 21 bases. The CDR3 has 15 residues. The CDR3 sequence: CASRSPTPSRGEQFF. The CDR3, as DNA: TGTGCCAGCAGGTCCCCAACTCCATCCCGTGGTGAGCAGTTCTTC.

The chain links TRBV7-9 to TRBJ1-6, with a weak D call TRBD1 (5 bases). The length of the CDR3 is 16 residues. The V end was cut by 5 bases, the J end by 6 bases, with 17 bases between. Germline V CDR1 and CDR2: SEHNR, FQNEAQ (reference sequence). The CDR3: CASSLTVGALNSPLHF. In nucleotides, the CDR3 is TGTGCCAGCAGCCTTACGGTTGGGGCGCTTAATTCACCCCTCCACTTT. Full variable domain (outside the CDR3, taken from reference TRBV7-9 and TRBJ1-6): DTGVSQNPRHKITKRGQNVTFRCDPISEHNRLYWYRQTLGQGPEFLTYFQNEAQLEKSRLLSDRFSAERPKGSFSTLEIQRTEQGDSAMYLCASSLTVGALNSPLHFGNGTRLTVT.

J is TRBJ1-5 and V is TRBV28, with D tentatively TRBD1 (6 bases). This CDR3 spans 12 amino acids. Trimming took off 4 bases at V and 10 bases at J, with 11 bases between the two ends. Germline V gene lookup returns CDR1 MDHEN and CDR2 SYDVKM. In DNA form, the CDR3 reads TGTGCCAGCAGTTCTCTCAGGGGACCCCAGCATTTT. Encoded protein: CASSSLRGPQHF.

About this clone itself: The sample has other DNA sequences that encode this CDR3 too. The J gene is TRBJ2-7, the V gene TRBV29-1; D remains unclear. Germline V gene sequence: CDR1 SQVTM, CDR2 ANQGSEA. The V gene lost 4 bases and the J gene lost 0 bases, with 10 bases spanning the gap. The CDR3 totals 13 residues. Here the CDR3 DNA reads TGCAGCGTTGCTGGCCCCGGCTCCTACGAGCAGTACTTC. It is translated as CSVAGPGSYEQYF.

The V gene is TRBV7-2, the J gene TRBJ2-1; TRBD1 agrees at 7 bases. J was trimmed by 7 bases and V by 4 bases; bases with no gene match: 19. Germline CDR1 reads SGHTA; CDR2 reads FQGNSA. This CDR3 spans 18 amino acids. This chain's CDR3 is CASSSRRTGVLGANEQFF. In DNA form, the CDR3 reads TGTGCCAGCAGCTCAAGACGTACAGGGGTCCTAGGTGCGAATGAGCAGTTCTTC.

This clone has only a few counts. The chain couples TRBV5-1 to TRBJ2-2; D call uncertain. From germline, CDR1 is SGHRS and CDR2 YFSETQ. CDR3 length: 13 residues. The germline V and J ends were trimmed by 2 bases and 4 bases, with 6 bases remaining between them. DNA of the CDR3: TGCGCCAGCAGCTTCGTTTTCACCGGGGAGCTGTTTTTT. This codes for CASSFVFTGELFF.

This clone came up once. The same CDR3 also results from other DNA sequences found in this sample. The rearrangement joins TRBV7-9 to TRBJ2-7; D gene unclear. Germline lookup yields CDR1 SEHNR and CDR2 FQNEAQ (reference sequence). V gave up 1 base and J gave up 4 bases, with 8 bases separating them. This CDR3 is built from 13 residues. The CDR3 region is CASSLVGGYEQYF. In DNA form, the CDR3 reads TGTGCCAGCAGCTTAGTGGGTGGATACGAGCAGTACTTC.

V usage is TRBV9 and J usage is TRBJ1-2; tentative D call: TRBD1 (6 bases). The CDR3 has 17 amino acids. Trimming removed 0 bases at V and 8 bases at J, with 23 bases between. Germline loops: CDR1 SGDLS, CDR2 YYNGEE. The CDR3 DNA follows: TGTGCCAGCAGCGTAGTCAGGGGTATAGAGGGGACCGACGGCTACACCTTC. The encoded protein is CASSVVRGIEGTDGYTF. Variable domain in full (rest from reference TRBV9 and TRBJ1-2): DSGVTQTPKHLITATGQRVTLRCSPRSGDLSVYWYQQSLDQGLQFLIQYYNGEERAKGNILERFSAQQFPDLHSELNLSSLELGDSALYFCASSVVRGIEGTDGYTFGSGTRLTVV.

V is TRBV7-9 and J is TRBJ2-5, with D perhaps matching TRBD2 (6 bases). Germline V gives CDR1 SEHNR, CDR2 FQNEAQ (reference sequence). There are 18 residues in the CDR3. Trimming shortened V by 3 bases and J by 5 bases, and 25 bases separated the two germline ends. The CDR3 sequence is CASSFYPGLPAASETQYF. The CDR3 DNA reads as TGTGCCAGCAGCTTTTACCCGGGACTCCCGGCGGCTTCGGAGACCCAGTACTTC.

The V and J genes are TRBV19 and TRBJ1-5; 8 bases are a match to TRBD1. The CDR3 runs to 15 residues. The trim removed 3 bases at V and 5 bases at J, leaving 6 bases unmatched. Germline V gene sequence: CDR1 LNHDA, CDR2 SQIVND (reference sequence). The DNA for the CDR3 is TGTGCCAGTAGTATTCAGGGGGCTTGGGATCAGCCCCAGCATTTT. Translating gives CASSIQGAWDQPQHF.

The V and J genes are TRBV14 and TRBJ2-2; 7 bases line up with TRBD1. The CDR3 totals 16 residues. Germline V CDR1 and CDR2: SGHDN, FVKESK. With V trimmed by 8 bases and J by 2 bases, 11 bases remained unmatched. This CDR3 reads CASRARDSLNTGELFF. The CDR3 DNA reads TGTGCCAGCCGGGCGAGGGACAGCCTTAACACCGGGGAGCTGTTTTTT.

For this clone: In the same sample, other DNA sequences code for this CDR3. This chain joins TRBV27 and TRBJ1-1; a possible D gene is TRBD1 (5 bases). The CDR3 has 13 residues. Germline assignment: CDR1 MNHEY and CDR2 SMNVEV (reference sequence). With 3 bases removed from V and 6 bases from J, the gap between germline ends came to 11 bases. Here the CDR3 reads CASSFRGGAEAFF. CDR3 coding DNA: TGTGCCAGCAGTTTCCGGGGCGGGGCTGAAGCTTTCTTT.

The V gene is TRBV28, the J gene TRBJ2-7; 7 bases fit TRBD2. V dropped 3 bases and J dropped 0; count of bases not matched to a gene: 5. This CDR3 region has 15 residues. The germline V gene has CDR1 MDHEN and CDR2 SYDVKM. The CDR3 spells CASSFGSSGSYEQYF. CDR3 DNA sequence: TGTGCCAGCAGTTTTGGCTCTAGCGGCTCCTACGAGCAGTACTTC.

Of note for this clone: Distinct nucleotide sequences in the sample also encode this CDR3. The CDR3 DNA follows: TGTGCCAGCAGCTTATGGGGAGCTGGAAACACCATATATTTT. Translation gives CASSLWGAGNTIYF. The chain joins TRBV11-2 to TRBJ1-3; the D is unclear. The CDR3 totals 14 residues. V was pared by 2 bases and J by 2 bases, with 7 bases between. Germline V lookup: CDR1 SGHAT, CDR2 FQNNGV.

This rearrangement joins TRBV9 to TRBJ2-3; D might be TRBD1 (6 bases). CDR3 length: 15 residues. The V end lost 3 bases, the J end lost 1 base, and 12 bases lay between the germline ends. Germline CDR1 is SGDLS and CDR2 is YYNGEE. The CDR3 region is CASSGQVSRTDTQYF. The CDR3 coding sequence is TGTGCCAGCAGCGGACAGGTTTCTCGCACAGATACGCAGTATTTT.

The chain uses TRBV19 and TRBJ2-7; 10 bases agree with TRBD1. Germline V gives CDR1 LNHDA, CDR2 SQIVND (reference sequence). The CDR3 has 16 residues. Trimming took 5 bases from V and 1 from J; bases not matched to a gene: 8. The CDR3 region has the DNA TGTGCCAGTAGTCCCTGGACAGGGGGACTTTCCTACGAGCAGTACTTC. Translated: CASSPWTGGLSYEQYF.

The chain combines TRBV19 with TRBJ1-1; 7 bases are shared with TRBD1. Germline loops: CDR1 LNHDA, CDR2 SQIVND (reference sequence). With 8 bases clipped from V and 1 base from J, the junction kept 7 bases outside the gene matches. This CDR3 has 14 residues. For the CDR3, the DNA is TGTGCCAGTGGACACAGGGGATCGAACACTGAAGCTTTCTTT. Translating it yields CASGHRGSNTEAFF.

The rearrangement uses TRBV7-8 and TRBJ2-7, with 8 bases matching TRBD2. The CDR3 contains 18 residues. Unmatched junction bases numbered 14, after V lost 1 base and J lost 3 bases. CDR1 and CDR2 from the germline V gene are SGHVS and FQNEAQ. This chain's CDR3 is CASSLVLYMSGLGYEQYF. The DNA of the CDR3 is TGTGCCAGCAGCTTAGTGTTATATATGTCGGGACTAGGCTACGAGCAGTACTTC. The full variable domain, in which reference TRBV7-8 and TRBJ2-7 provide the parts outside the CDR3, is GAGVSQSPRYKVAKRGQDVALRCDPISGHVSLFWYQQALGQGPEFLTYFQNEAQLDKSGLPSDRFFAERPEGSVSTLKIQRTQQEDSAVYLCASSLVLYMSGLGYEQYFGPGTRLTVT.

The chain joins TRBV30 to TRBJ2-2; D call uncertain. CDR3 length: 10 amino acids. From germline, CDR1 is GTSNPN and CDR2 SVGIG (reference sequence). The germline V and J ends were trimmed by 8 bases and 4 bases, with 5 bases remaining between them. The CDR3 loop reads CALSTGELFF. CDR3 sequence (DNA): TGTGCCCTGAGCACCGGGGAGCTGTTTTTT.

The chain employs TRBV19 and TRBJ2-1, with TRBD2 matching over 12 bases. J gave up 8 bases and V 3 bases, and 11 bases lay outside the gene matches. Germline V gene sequence: CDR1 LNHDA, CDR2 SQIVND (reference sequence). This CDR3 is built from 17 residues. The CDR3: CASSIEFWLAGGYEQFF. The CDR3 DNA follows: TGTGCCAGTAGTATTGAGTTTTGGCTAGCGGGAGGGTATGAGCAGTTCTTC. Full variable domain (remainder filled in from reference TRBV19 and TRBJ2-1): DGGITQSPKYLFRKEGQNVTLSCEQNLNHDAMYWYRQDPGQGLRLIYYSQIVNDFQKGDIAEGYSVSREKKESFPLTVTSAQKNPTAFYLCASSIEFWLAGGYEQFFGPGTRLTVL.